A single T cell receptor beta chain is shown here with its context. Clones were sequenced by immunoSEQ multiplex PCR, and TCRdb holds only the in-frame ones, with some missing. The data show 250,000 to 300,000 clones, around nine tenths seen once. This record comes from a study of blood T cell repertoires in COVID-19. About the research overall: Acute and convalescent COVID-19 specimens originated in the United States, Italy and Spain. Nucleic acid was either cDNA or gDNA, and it came from T cells, B-cell-depleted T cells, or PBMCs.

Trimming cost V 0 bases and J 1 base, with 8 bases left between them. Germline V gene sequence: CDR1 SGHKS, CDR2 YYEKEE (reference sequence). The CDR3 is 14 residues long. This chain connects TRBV5-5 to TRBJ2-7; D is unresolved. The TCR originated in a woman aged 60 to 75 with COVID-19, enrolled during active disease. Sequencing was carried out using peripheral blood. The CDR3 DNA sequence: TGTGCCAGCAGCTTGGCGGTGAGGTCCTACGAGCAGTACTTC. Encoded protein: CASSLAVRSYEQYF.